The source of this T cell receptor (beta chain) is a study of T-cell reconstitution after alpha-beta-depleted transplantation in children (dated by TCRdb to between 2015 and 2016). About the study as a whole: Using TCR repertoire profiling, the study followed T-cell immune reconstitution in a quantitative way in children after TCRalphabeta/CD19-depleted allogeneic hematopoietic cell transplantation.

The CDR3, cysteine through phenylalanine, is 13 amino acids long. The retained sequence is limited to the CDR3, 39 bases, with the frame set at the first base. V loses 0 bases of germline sequence and J loses 7 bases, and the interval between the two ends is 7 bases. From a lookup of the germline V gene, CDR1 and CDR2 are MNHEY and SVGAGI. Broader findings and caveats from the paper: In some patients, the high TCRbeta diversity seen at day 60 was put down to recipient T cells and intrathymic progenitors that had survived conditioning. About two months after transplant, the apparently early recovery of alphabetaT-cell counts reportedly depended on just several hundred clones that had expanded rapidly and came from non-depleted graft cells. Over subsequent months, a decline in hyperexpanded clone frequencies was noted, and after one year, T-cell counts and TCRbeta diversity were mostly ascribed to newly produced T cells.

The method was PCR. The listed sequencing device is Illumina HiSeq 2500. TCR library preparation used molecular barcoding, with unique molecular identifiers applied to normalize quantification of the TCRbeta repertoire. The raw public reads went through TCRdb reprocessing: fastp at Q25, MiXCR clone calling, in-frame beta chains kept. Identical CDR3 proteins give one entry, which carries the most common genes and DNA. The sample data list a few hundred thousand distinct CDR3 sequences, and 11% of these were observed just once. Around a quarter of the sample comes from the top ten. This clonotype has at least ten counts. This clone's antigen is unknown. No much larger clone exists at a distance of one base, and base qualities are not known. Sample treatment or condition, as interpreted from the label and publication: allogeneic hematopoietic cell transplantation with graft depleted of TCRalphabeta T cells and CD19 B cells. The transplant recipients were children given TCRalphabeta/CD19-depleted allogeneic hematopoietic cell grafts.

This chain joins TRBV6-5 to TRBJ1-5; no D segment can be confidently identified. The material was peripheral blood, obtained 180 days after TCRalphabeta/CD19-depleted stem cell transplant. This receptor was identified in a male patient between 2 and 9 years old who had a stem cell transplant for chronic granulomatous disease, so the T cells may come from the graft donor. The sequenced DNA is TGTGCCAGCAGTTACTCGATATGGCAGCCCCAGCATTTT. The encoded protein is CASSYSIWQPQHF.